These 30 T cell receptor beta chains were all obtained from the same sample, sequenced in a study of blood T cell repertoires in COVID-19. Sequencing was performed with immunoSEQ multiplex PCR; in TCRdb, only in-frame clones are kept and a portion is missing. The table records about 260,000 clones, over 75% of them present only once. Sequenced material: peripheral blood. Every receptor here comes from a woman aged 45-65 years with acute or convalescent COVID-19.

The J gene is TRBJ1-2, the V gene TRBV27; D is uncertain. V was clipped by 5 bases and J by 0 bases, with 13 bases between them. The CDR3 is 15 residues long. The germline gives CDR1 MNHEY, CDR2 SMNVEV (reference sequence). The CDR3 nucleotides read TGTGCCAGCAGTCTCAACAGCCCGCCTAACTATGGCTACACCTTC. This gives the protein CASSLNSPPNYGYTF.

This chain links TRBV11-2 with TRBJ2-7; D unclear. The CDR3 contains 14 residues. Trimming took off 5 bases at V and 0 bases at J, with 11 bases between the two ends. The germline V gene has CDR1 SGHAT and CDR2 FQNNGV. Here the CDR3 DNA reads TGTGCCAGCAGCATAACCGTGAGCTCCTACGAGCAGTACTTC. Its protein is CASSITVSSYEQYF.

This clone has just one count. The V and J genes are TRBV18 and TRBJ2-4; possibly TRBD2 for D (6 bases). Trimming shortened V by 3 bases and J by 9 bases, and 21 bases separated the two germline ends. Germline V gene sequence: CDR1 KGHSH, CDR2 LQKENI. CDR3 size: 16 residues. In DNA, the CDR3 is TGTGCCAGCTCACCTAGCGGAGGAACCCGAGAGGGCATTCAGTACTTC. Translating it yields CASSPSGGTREGIQYF.

The CDR3 protein is CAWSTTGNTEAFF. The CDR3 DNA is TGTGCCTGGTCTACGACAGGGAACACTGAAGCTTTCTTT. This chain joins TRBV30 and TRBJ1-1; a weak D match, TRBD1 (6 bases). V gave up 5 bases and J gave up 1 base, with 11 bases separating them. The CDR3 totals 13 residues. Germline V gene data show CDR1 as GTSNPN and CDR2 as SVGIG (reference sequence).

The chain carries TRBV11-2 and TRBJ1-2; 10 bases align to TRBD1. Germline V gene lookup returns CDR1 SGHAT and CDR2 FQNNGV. CDR3 length equals 16 residues. V was pared by 2 bases and J by 8 bases, with 11 bases of the junction left unmatched. The CDR3 DNA sequence: TGTGCCAGCAGCTTAAGGACAGGGGGAGTTCGGTGGGGCTACACCTTC. It yields the protein CASSLRTGGVRWGYTF.

The J gene is TRBJ2-1, the V gene TRBV12-3 or TRBV12-4, with D maybe TRBD2 (6 bases). Trimming shortened V by 5 bases and J by 11 bases, and 16 bases separated the two germline ends. The CDR3 sequence is 13 residues long. CDR3 sequence: CASSAGTHPKQFF. The CDR3 DNA is TGTGCCAGCAGTGCCGGGACTCACCCCAAGCAGTTCTTC.

The chain carries TRBV6-2 or TRBV6-3 and TRBJ2-2; 12 bases are a match to TRBD2. This CDR3 has 19 residues. CDR1 is MNHEY, CDR2 SVGEGT, per germline. Trimming at V came to 2 bases and at J to 5 bases, leaving 12 bases not matched to a gene. CDR3 protein: CASSYTKTSGSVGTGELFF. The CDR3 coding sequence is TGTGCCAGCAGTTACACAAAGACTAGCGGGAGTGTCGGGACCGGGGAGCTGTTTTTT.

This clone was seen just once. This rearrangement joins TRBV18 to TRBJ2-1, with D perhaps matching TRBD2 (6 bases). The V and J ends lost 4 bases and 8 bases respectively, with 6 bases between them. Germline V gene data show CDR1 as KGHSH and CDR2 as LQKENI. The CDR3 is 11 residues long. The chain's CDR3 is CASSRGDEQFF. DNA of the CDR3: TGTGCCAGCTCACGGGGGGATGAGCAGTTCTTC. Combining the CDR3 with reference TRBV18 and TRBJ2-1 gives the whole variable domain NAGVMQNPRHLVRRRGQEARLRCSPMKGHSHVYWYRQLPEEGLKFMVYLQKENIIDESGMPKERFSAEFPKEGPSILRIQQVVRGDSAAYFCASSRGDEQFFGPGTRLTVL.

The V gene is TRBV5-1, the J gene TRBJ2-7; 9 bases align to TRBD1. Germline loops: CDR1 SGHRS, CDR2 YFSETQ. The junction had 19 bases not matched to a gene; V was cut back by 9 bases and J by 3 bases. The CDR3 runs to 17 residues. The CDR3 coding sequence is TGCGCCACCCGTAAGGGGGTTATGACAGGGGGAAGCTACGAGCAGTACTTC. Protein: CATRKGVMTGGSYEQYF.

V gene TRBV19 combines with J gene TRBJ2-7; no reliable D call. The germline gives CDR1 LNHDA, CDR2 SQIVND (reference sequence). The V end was cut by 3 bases, the J end by 2 bases, with 11 bases between. The CDR3 is made up of 14 amino acids. CDR3 sequence reads: CASSMWASPYEQYF. The CDR3 DNA reads TGTGCCAGTAGTATGTGGGCTTCACCCTACGAGCAGTACTTC.

The chain recombines TRBV6-5 with TRBJ2-7; tentatively, D is TRBD2 (6 bases). The CDR3 has 14 amino acids. V was shortened by 1 base and J by 6 bases, with 13 bases between the two germline ends. CDR1 and CDR2 (germline): MNHEY, SVGAGI. CDR3 DNA sequence: TGTGCCAGCAGTTACTTCTCGGGGGTCGGCGAGCAGTACTTC. Protein sequence: CASSYFSGVGEQYF.

The chain combines TRBV28 with TRBJ2-7, with a weak D call TRBD2 (5 bases). Trimming removed 8 bases from V and 4 bases from J, with 12 bases in between. Germline V gene sequence: CDR1 MDHEN, CDR2 SYDVKM. The CDR3 sequence is 12 residues long. This CDR3 is CASGLLEYEQYF. CDR3 DNA: TGTGCCAGCGGTCTACTAGAGTACGAGCAGTACTTC.

The sample holds one count of this clone. The CDR3 here is CSVDAQGGETQYF. In DNA, the CDR3 is TGCAGCGTGGACGCGCAGGGTGGGGAGACCCAGTACTTC. The rearrangement links TRBV29-1 to TRBJ2-5; perhaps TRBD1 as D (5 bases). V was trimmed by 6 bases and J by 5 bases, leaving 16 bases between them. The CDR3 extends over 13 amino acids. CDR1 and CDR2 from the germline V gene are SQVTM and ANQGSEA.

The gene calls are TRBV25-1 and TRBJ2-7, with a possible D match to TRBD1 (5 bases). The CDR3 loop spans 16 amino acids. Trimming took 1 base from V and 5 from J, leaving 18 bases between them. Germline CDR1 is MGHDK and CDR2 is SYGVNS. The CDR3 loop reads CASSEFLGQGWHEQYF. In DNA form, the CDR3 reads TGTGCCAGCAGTGAATTTCTCGGGCAGGGATGGCACGAGCAGTACTTC.

The chain combines TRBV19 with TRBJ2-3; D is unresolved. Germline CDR1 reads LNHDA; CDR2 reads SQIVND (reference sequence). Trimming took off 5 bases at V and 2 bases at J, with 8 bases between the two ends. The CDR3 consists of 13 residues. Here the CDR3 DNA reads TGTGCCAGTAGTTCCTCTCCCACAGATACGCAGTATTTT. Translated, it gives CASSSSPTDTQYF.

The chain recombines TRBV13 with TRBJ1-6; D is unclear. There are 14 residues in the CDR3. Per the germline V gene, CDR1 is PRHDT and CDR2 is FYEKMQ (reference sequence). The germline V and J ends were trimmed by 8 bases and 8 bases, with 16 bases remaining between them. The CDR3 is CASGRRQDDSPLHF. CDR3 DNA sequence: TGTGCCAGCGGGAGACGGCAGGATGATTCACCCCTCCACTTT.

With regard to this clone: A junction boundary mismatches the germline segment, possibly from a read error. V usage is TRBV2 and J usage is TRBJ1-4, with D uncertain. This CDR3 spans 13 amino acids. The V gene's germline CDR1 is SNHLY and CDR2 FYNNEI. DNA of the CDR3: TGTGCCAGCAGTCCTTCGGTTCGAGACTCTCATCTCTTT. Its protein product is CASSPSVRDSHLF.

The J gene is TRBJ2-1, the V gene TRBV15; tentatively, D is TRBD1 (6 bases). The ends were cut back, 3 bases at V and 4 bases at J, with 13 bases in the middle. This CDR3 region has 15 residues. Germline V gene data show CDR1 as LNHNV and CDR2 as YYDKDF (reference sequence). CDR3 in DNA: TGTGCCACCAGCAGGGACCAGGGGAATTACAATGAGCAGTTCTTC. It encodes CATSRDQGNYNEQFF.

This sequence joins TRBV6-5 and TRBJ2-1; 10 bases map to TRBD1. With V trimmed by 6 bases and J by 10 bases, 12 bases remained unmatched. Germline V gives CDR1 MNHEY, CDR2 SVGAGI. The CDR3 is 15 residues long. The chain's CDR3 is CASSLWDRGLREQFF. The CDR3 coding sequence is TGTGCCAGCAGCCTATGGGACAGGGGTTTACGCGAGCAGTTCTTC.

V is TRBV20-1 and J is TRBJ2-1, with D hard to call. In germline, CDR1 is DFQATT, CDR2 SNEGSKA (reference sequence). The length of the CDR3 is 11 residues. V lost 3 bases, J lost 4 bases, and 4 bases lay in between. The CDR3 DNA follows: TGCAGTGCTAGCCAGTACAATGAGCAGTTCTTC. Translated: CSASQYNEQFF.

This sequence joins TRBV9 and TRBJ2-1; perhaps TRBD2 as D (6 bases). Deletions cut 3 bases from V and 1 base from J, with 11 bases between. CDR1 and CDR2 (germline): SGDLS, YYNGEE. This CDR3 spans 15 amino acids. In nucleotides, the CDR3 is TGTGCCAGCAGCGGGCTGGAGGGATCCTACAATGAGCAGTTCTTC. It is translated as CASSGLEGSYNEQFF.

The V call is TRBV28, the J call TRBJ1-4; 7 nucleotides match TRBD1. With V trimmed by 1 base and J by 3 bases, 5 bases remained unmatched. The germline V gene has CDR1 MDHEN and CDR2 SYDVKM. This CDR3 contains 16 residues. The CDR3 sequence: CASSLSFGTANEKLFF. CDR3 bases: TGTGCCAGCAGTTTATCTTTCGGGACAGCTAATGAAAAACTGTTTTTT. The whole variable domain, filled in from reference TRBV28 and TRBJ1-4, reads DVKVTQSSRYLVKRTGEKVFLECVQDMDHENMFWYRQDPGLGLRLIYFSYDVKMKEKGDIPEGYSVSREKKERFSLILESASTNQTSMYLCASSLSFGTANEKLFFGSGTQLSVL.

This clone appeared a single time. The chain carries TRBV28 and TRBJ1-6; perhaps TRBD1 as D (6 bases). V lost 3 bases to trimming and J lost 13 bases, with 16 bases between them. This CDR3 has 14 residues. Per the germline V gene, CDR1 is MDHEN and CDR2 is SYDVKM. Here the CDR3 DNA reads TGTGCCAGCAGTTTCGGGGGGCTAGGTTCGCCCCTCCACTTT. Translating gives CASSFGGLGSPLHF.

The rearrangement links TRBV28 to TRBJ1-2; D is undetermined. Germline V gene data show CDR1 as MDHEN and CDR2 as SYDVKM. Trimming left V 2 bases short and J 0 bases short, with 19 bases between. This CDR3 contains 18 residues. The DNA of the CDR3 is TGTGCCAGCAGTTTAACGTTTTTCTGGGCCCATCCTAACTATGGCTACACCTTC. Residues: CASSLTFFWAHPNYGYTF.

This clone turned up a few times. The chain carries TRBV5-1 and TRBJ2-5; 16 bases match TRBD2. The CDR3 length is 19 residues. Trimming at V came to 6 bases and at J to 4 bases, leaving 15 bases not matched to a gene. Germline V gene sequence: CDR1 SGHRS, CDR2 YFSETQ. CDR3 in DNA: TGCGCCAGCAACGGACCGGGACTAGCGGGAGGGCGGACCGGAGAGACCCAGTACTTC. The encoded protein is CASNGPGLAGGRTGETQYF.

V and J are TRBV3-1 (or the pseudogene TRBV3-2) and TRBJ2-1; TRBD2 might be the D (7 bases). CDR1 LGHDT and CDR2 YNNKEL come from the germline V gene (reference sequence). This CDR3 is built from 16 residues. Trimming left V 5 bases short and J 3 bases short, with 17 bases between. CDR3 loop: CASSVRGGDRYNEQFF. CDR3 in DNA: TGTGCCAGCAGCGTGCGAGGGGGGGACCGCTACAATGAGCAGTTCTTC.

This clone was found a few times. The chain has TRBV11-2 and TRBJ1-1, with 7 bases aligning to TRBD1. Per germline, CDR1 SGHAT and CDR2 FQNNGV. Trimming removed 1 base from V and 11 bases from J; junction bases left unmatched: 7. This CDR3 is built from 13 residues. CDR3 DNA: TGTGCCAGCAGCTTAGGGTGGACAGGTGGTGCTTTCTTT. Encoded protein: CASSLGWTGGAFF.

The chain uses TRBV7-8 and TRBJ2-1; a weak D match, TRBD2 (6 bases). The CDR3 sequence is 12 residues long. Germline V gene data show CDR1 as SGHVS and CDR2 as FQNEAQ. Trimming left V 6 bases short and J 10 bases short, with 13 bases between. The CDR3 DNA sequence: TGTGCCAGCAGGAATAGCGGCTTAGAGCAGTTCTTC. This codes for CASRNSGLEQFF.

V is TRBV27 and J is TRBJ2-7, with 9 bases matching TRBD1. Germline-derived CDR1 and CDR2 are MNHEY and SMNVEV (reference sequence). This CDR3 comprises 14 residues. V shed 6 bases, J shed 0 bases, and the junction held 3 bases outside the gene matches. The CDR3 is CASSWDRDSYEQYF. The CDR3 DNA follows: TGTGCCAGCAGCTGGGACAGGGACTCCTACGAGCAGTACTTC.

The chain joins TRBV28 to TRBJ1-3, with TRBD1 matching 7 bases. CDR1 and CDR2 from the germline V gene are MDHEN and SYDVKM. With V trimmed by 3 bases and J by 0 bases, 5 bases remained unmatched. The CDR3 is made up of 16 amino acids. The CDR3 here is CASSFEGAFSGNTIYF. The CDR3, as DNA: TGTGCCAGCAGTTTCGAGGGGGCCTTCTCTGGAAACACCATATATTTT. Using reference TRBV28 and TRBJ1-3 for the parts outside the CDR3, the full variable domain is DVKVTQSSRYLVKRTGEKVFLECVQDMDHENMFWYRQDPGLGLRLIYFSYDVKMKEKGDIPEGYSVSREKKERFSLILESASTNQTSMYLCASSFEGAFSGNTIYFGEGSWLTVV.